The 8 T cell receptor beta chains presented below share a single source sample, sequenced in a study of graft-versus-host responses after intestinal transplantation. The protocol was immunoSEQ multiplex PCR, while the TCRdb copy is restricted to in-frame clones and leaves out a portion. The sample has about 86,000 clones; around nine tenths are singletons. Their cognate antigens are unknown. The sample was unstimulated CD8+ T cells sorted from spleen or lymph node cells, taken before intestinal transplant. These receptors were taken from a human donor who received an intestinal transplant.

The J gene is TRBJ1-6, the V gene TRBV15; D not resolved. In germline, CDR1 is LNHNV, CDR2 YYDKDF (reference sequence). The V and J ends lost 0 bases and 9 bases respectively, with 15 bases between them. The CDR3 loop spans 16 amino acids. The CDR3 region is CATSRDRSRPGSPLHF. The CDR3 DNA reads TGTGCCACCAGCAGAGACCGCTCGCGTCCCGGTTCACCCCTCCACTTT.

The rearrangement joins TRBV4-3 to TRBJ2-4; D may be TRBD2 (7 bases). V lost 0 bases and J 8 bases, leaving 14 bases between the germline ends. The germline gives CDR1 LGHNA, CDR2 YSLEER. The CDR3 has 15 residues. The CDR3 loop reads CASSQDGGGGDIQYF. The CDR3 DNA sequence: TGCGCCAGCAGCCAAGATGGTGGGGGGGGCGACATTCAGTACTTC.

The CDR3 DNA sequence: TGCGCCAGCAGCCAACTAGCGGGAGACAATGAGCAGTTCTTC. As protein: CASSQLAGDNEQFF. This chain joins TRBV4-1 and TRBJ2-1, with 10 nucleotides matching TRBD2. V gave up 2 bases and J gave up 5 bases; unmatched junction bases: 0. CDR1 is MGHRA and CDR2 is YSYEKL in the germline V gene. The CDR3 is 14 amino acids.

The chain recombines TRBV11-2 with TRBJ2-7; TRBD1 aligns across 7 bases. The CDR3 is 13 amino acids. The V and J ends lost 5 bases and 4 bases, in that order; junction bases with no gene match: 5. CDR1 and CDR2 (germline): SGHAT, FQNNGV. CDR3 residues: CASSQATGYEQYF. In nucleotides, the CDR3 is TGTGCCAGCAGCCAGGCGACAGGGTACGAGCAGTACTTC.

This rearrangement joins TRBV5-1 to TRBJ1-1; D gene ambiguous. There are 17 residues in the CDR3. Trimming left V 0 bases short and J 1 base short, with 16 bases between. Germline values: CDR1 SGHRS, CDR2 YFSETQ. CDR3 bases: TGCGCCAGCAGCTTGGTTTACAGCCCCGGAGGGAACACTGAAGCTTTCTTT. Translating gives CASSLVYSPGGNTEAFF.

The chain is built from TRBV4-3 and TRBJ1-1; D uncertain. The CDR3 is made up of 13 amino acids. V shed 3 bases and J shed 5 bases, with 10 bases lying between them. The germline V gene has CDR1 LGHNA and CDR2 YSLEER. CDR3 in DNA: TGCGCCAGCAGCCAGGACTCGGGGACTGAAGCTTTCTTT. Amino acid sequence: CASSQDSGTEAFF.

This chain connects TRBV10-2 to TRBJ2-1, with 13 bases lining up with TRBD2. V trimming: 2 bases; J trimming: 8 bases; junction bases outside the gene matches: 9. CDR1 and CDR2 (germline): WSHSY, SAAADI. The CDR3 totals 17 residues. The CDR3 here is CASSEGLAGEFRYEQFF. The CDR3 region has the DNA TGCGCCAGCAGTGAGGGACTAGCGGGAGAATTTAGGTATGAGCAGTTCTTC.

The genes are TRBV30 and TRBJ1-5; 8 bases align to TRBD1. The junction had 7 bases not matched to a gene; V was cut back by 2 bases and J by 7 bases. The germline V gene has CDR1 GTSNPN and CDR2 SVGIG (reference sequence). CDR3 size: 14 residues. The CDR3 bases are TGTGCCTGGAGTACCGGACAGGGTGGGCAGCCCCAGCATTTT. This encodes CAWSTGQGGQPQHF.